This TCR beta chain was recorded in a study of CD8 T cells in Susac syndrome (dated by TCRdb to about 2019). Some background on the complete study: Repertoire sequencing was used to test whether CD8+ T cell activation and differentiation in Susac syndrome was antigen driven. The clonality of the CD8+ T cell repertoire was compared across 12 healthy donors, about 14 Susac syndrome patients and under 17 multiple sclerosis patients.

High-throughput TCR beta sequencing profiled peripheral blood CD8+ and CD4+ T cells from healthy donors, Susac syndrome patients and multiple sclerosis patients. Healthy donors were included as age- and sex-matched controls. CD8+ TEMRA cells were enriched by FACS, while bulk CD8+ and CD4+ T cells were purified by magnetic negative isolation. Blood was collected in EDTA tubes and processed within 24 hours, with PBMCs isolated through density gradient centrifugation. PBMCs intended for TCR sequencing were cryopreserved in liquid nitrogen and thawed later in a water bath at 37 degrees C. The sorted or isolated CD4+, CD8+ and CD8+ TEMRA cells reached a purity of at least 90%. Sequences SEHNR (CDR1) and FQNEAQ (CDR2) are obtained from the germline V gene (reference sequence). The CDR3 spans 13 residues, from the cysteine through the phenylalanine. Only CDR3 DNA remains: 39 bases, in frame from the first base. The junction carries 15 bases between V and J, which are trimmed by 5 bases and 8 bases respectively.

On the study overall, not on this receptor specifically: The number of individuals in the TCR sequencing and HLA analysis was recognized as being relatively small.

RNA was extracted using the RNeasy kit, and about 0.5 to 1 microgram was reverse transcribed with random hexamers. TCR beta CDR3 regions were amplified with the immunoSEQ multiplex PCR assay covering 54 Vbeta and 13 Jbeta segments. To correct PCR amplification bias, a synthetic template baseline was used for both primer optimization and computational correction. Per the original workflow: Only productive sequences were kept, with reads annotated to V, D and J genes according to IMGT and analyzed in immunoSEQ Analyzer. To calculate clonality, Shannon entropy was normalized by log2 of the number of productive unique sequences and then subtracted from one. Public and private clones were assessed among the 100 most prevalent clones of each patient and control. Clones were defined as Susac-specific when absent from the healthy and MS cohorts, from about 1,100 published viral clones and from other ImmuneACCESS disease sequences. Starting from the raw public reads, TCRdb applied fastp trimming at Q25, assembled clones with MiXCR and retained in-frame beta chains. Under each unique CDR3 protein, matching rows form one entry showing the most common genes and DNA. The V and J calls, along with clone size, are taken from TCRdb and not from the paper's own processing. The sample records approximately 120,000 distinct CDR3 sequences, less than 95% of which are singletons. In total, the top ten clones hold approximately 0.12% of the sample.

A note on this clonotype: The clone's antigen remains unknown. Base qualities were left out, and no much larger clone turns up one base away.

Rearrangement joined TRBV7-9 to TRBJ1-2; D gene: possibly TRBD1, on 6 matching bases. The clonotype comes from a human donor in good health. The sample comprised CD8+ T cells from PBMCs. The CDR3 protein is CASSPRWGAGYTF. The DNA reads as follows: TGTGCCAGCAGCCCTAGGTGGGGGGCCGGCTACACCTTC.